This T cell receptor (beta chain) was observed in a study of T cell changes during pregnancy in multiple sclerosis. Germline V gene lookup returns CDR1 SGHRS and CDR2 YFSETQ. CDR3 length equals 15 residues. V dropped 4 bases and J dropped 7; count of bases not matched to a gene: 9. Here immunoSEQ multiplex PCR was the method, and the copy in TCRdb shows in-frame clones only, minus some. This sample carries tens of thousands of clones, over 75% of them seen once, and the ten largest clones take about 5%. This clonotype was sampled from a female donor in good health, enrolled as a control in a pregnancy study. The V gene is TRBV5-1, the J gene TRBJ2-7, with TRBD1 matching over 12 bases. The starting material was peripheral blood, obtained in the first trimester of pregnancy. In DNA, the CDR3 is TGCGCCAGCAGCCGACCGGGACAGGGGGCGAGAGAGCAGTACTTC. Protein: CASSRPGQGAREQYF.